The 23 T cell receptor beta chains in this list originate from one sample, sequenced in a study of OX40 agonist ivuxolimab in advanced cancers. TCRdb keeps only in-frame clones here, not all; method: immunoSEQ multiplex PCR. This table has tens of thousands of clones, around 90% appearing once. The material sequenced was CD4+ or CD8+ T cells sorted from blood, taken in a trial of the OX40 agonist ivuxolimab. The receptors derive from an adult with an advanced solid tumor such as melanoma, head and neck, liver or kidney cancer.

This clone was picked up a small number of times. The rearrangement uses TRBV29-1 and TRBJ1-1, with D perhaps matching TRBD1 (6 bases). Germline CDR1 and CDR2: SQVTM and ANQGSEA. This CDR3 has 13 amino acids. Between the trimmed V and J ends, which lost 6 bases and 1 base, there was a span of 12 bases. In DNA form, the CDR3 reads TGCAGCGTCGCCAGGGGAGGGAACACTGAAGCTTTCTTT. This encodes CSVARGGNTEAFF.

CDR3 residues: CASSDTFRGNYGYTF. In nucleotides, the CDR3 is TGCGCCAGCAGCGATACATTTCGGGGAAACTATGGCTACACCTTC. The chain employs TRBV4-1 and TRBJ1-2; unclear D gene. V lost 5 bases to trimming and J lost 2 bases, with 15 bases between them. CDR1 and CDR2 from the germline V gene are MGHRA and YSYEKL. There are 15 residues in the CDR3.

The chain combines TRBV5-4 with TRBJ2-2, with D perhaps TRBD2 (5 bases). This CDR3 contains 15 residues. V gave up 4 bases and J gave up 7 bases, with 17 bases separating them. The germline V gene encodes CDR1 SGHNT and CDR2 YYREEE (reference sequence). This CDR3 is CASSRLGSTDGELFF. The CDR3 DNA sequence: TGTGCCAGCAGCCGGTTAGGGAGTACGGACGGGGAGCTGTTTTTT.

This clone occurred once. The V gene is TRBV5-1, the J gene TRBJ2-3, with 14 positions matching TRBD2. This CDR3 region has 19 residues. Germline V lookup: CDR1 SGHRS, CDR2 YFSETQ. V lost 2 bases, J lost 0 bases, and 8 bases stayed unmatched. CDR3 loop: CASSFLGTSGGSSTDTQYF. The CDR3 DNA reads as TGCGCCAGCAGCTTCCTTGGGACTAGCGGGGGATCTAGCACAGATACGCAGTATTTT.

This clone showed up just a few times. The CDR3 is CASSIRVDEQFF. In DNA form, the CDR3 reads TGTGCCAGCAGCATACGAGTGGATGAGCAGTTCTTC. The chain couples TRBV9 to TRBJ2-1; D not resolved. This CDR3 spans 12 amino acids. The V and J ends lost 4 bases and 8 bases respectively, with 10 bases between them. CDR1 SGDLS and CDR2 YYNGEE come from the germline V gene.

V gene TRBV27 combines with J gene TRBJ2-5; a possible D gene is TRBD2 (6 bases). Trimming took 6 bases from V and 7 from J, leaving 12 bases between them. Germline CDR1 and CDR2: MNHEY and SMNVEV (reference sequence). This CDR3 is built from 12 residues. Written as DNA, the CDR3 is TGTGCCAGCAGGGGGATGGGGGGGACCCAGTACTTC. This sequence encodes CASRGMGGTQYF.

V gene TRBV21-1 combines with J gene TRBJ2-2; the table names TRBD1, a call not compared with the DNA. TRBV21-1 is flagged as a pseudogene. The CDR3 extends over 18 amino acids. CDR3 nucleotide sequence: TGTGCCAGCAGCAAAGACGGGCAGGGGACGTGTAACACCGGGGAGCTGTTTTTT. Its translation: CASSKDGQGTCNTGELFF.

The chain is built from TRBV6-5 and TRBJ1-1, with 8 positions matching TRBD1. With 4 bases clipped from V and 7 bases from J, the junction kept 11 bases outside the gene matches. There are 15 residues in the CDR3. The germline gives CDR1 MNHEY, CDR2 SVGAGI. CDR3 DNA sequence: TGTGCCAGCAGTTTCAGAGGACAGGGAGGTCGTGAAGCTTTCTTT. Translating gives CASSFRGQGGREAFF.

The rearrangement joins TRBV28 to TRBJ1-2; the match to TRBD1 covers 9 bases. This CDR3 is 15 amino acids long. J was trimmed by 2 bases and V by 10 bases; bases with no gene match: 11. Germline values: CDR1 MDHEN, CDR2 SYDVKM. The CDR3 region has the DNA TGTGCCACTACTTCCCCGGGACAGGGCAACTATGGCTACACCTTC. Translating gives CATTSPGQGNYGYTF.

CDR3 in DNA: TGTGCCAGCAGCGCCTCGACTTCGAACACCGGGGAGCTGTTTTTT. It codes for CASSASTSNTGELFF. This chain connects TRBV9 to TRBJ2-2, with D uncertain. The germline CDR1 and CDR2 sequences are SGDLS and YYNGEE. V dropped 3 bases and J dropped 0 bases, with 9 bases sitting between them. The CDR3 is 15 residues long.

The V and J genes are TRBV7-3 and TRBJ2-7; D ambiguous. The CDR3 extends over 13 amino acids. CDR1 is SGHTA and CDR2 is FQGTGA in the germline V gene. V was shortened by 8 bases and J by 5 bases, with 16 bases between the two germline ends. For the CDR3, the DNA is TGTGCCAGCTCGTTGACGGCGAGGCACGAGCAGTACTTC. It translates to CASSLTARHEQYF.

The rearrangement joins TRBV28 to TRBJ1-3; TRBD1 matches 7 bases. J was trimmed by 0 bases and V by 6 bases; bases with no gene match: 11. CDR1 is MDHEN and CDR2 is SYDVKM in the germline V gene. The CDR3 contains 17 residues. For the CDR3, the DNA is TGTGCCAGCAGCCTCCCCGGGACAGCTATCTCTGGAAACACCATATATTTT. Amino acids: CASSLPGTAISGNTIYF.

The chain has TRBV6-5 and TRBJ2-7, with TRBD2 matching 9 bases. The length of the CDR3 is 13 residues. CDR1 is MNHEY, CDR2 SVGAGI, per germline. V lost 6 bases, J lost 3 bases, and 3 bases stayed unmatched. Here the CDR3 reads CASRGSGGYEQYF. For the CDR3, the DNA is TGTGCCAGCAGGGGTAGCGGGGGCTACGAGCAGTACTTC.

This clone occurred a few times. V is TRBV6-5 and J is TRBJ1-1, with D perhaps matching TRBD1 (6 bases). V was clipped by 6 bases and J by 5 bases, with 16 bases between them. There are 14 residues in the CDR3. Germline assignment: CDR1 MNHEY and CDR2 SVGAGI. The CDR3 DNA sequence: TGTGCCAGCAGCAGGATCAGGGGTGAAACTGAAGCTTTCTTT. This codes for CASSRIRGETEAFF.

V gene TRBV5-4 combines with J gene TRBJ2-7, with 9 bases identical to TRBD2. The CDR3 length is 16 residues. V lost 1 base, J lost 1 base, and 6 bases stayed unmatched. CDR1 and CDR2 from the germline V gene are SGHNT and YYREEE (reference sequence). The CDR3 region is CASSLRSGRLSYEQYF. As DNA, the CDR3 is TGTGCCAGCAGCTTGCGTAGCGGGAGACTATCCTACGAGCAGTACTTC.

The gene calls are TRBV28 and TRBJ1-4, with D possibly being TRBD1 (6 bases). Trimming shortened V by 5 bases and J by 11 bases, and 9 bases separated the two germline ends. This CDR3 is 11 amino acids long. In germline, CDR1 is MDHEN, CDR2 SYDVKM. The CDR3: CASSQGGKLFF. The CDR3, as DNA: TGTGCCAGCAGTCAAGGGGGGAAACTGTTTTTT.

The J gene is TRBJ2-5, the V gene TRBV12-5; 10 bases are a match to TRBD2. Germline assignment: CDR1 LGHNT and CDR2 FRNRAP. Germline trimming cut 6 bases from V and 5 bases from J; bases unmatched to any gene: 9. The CDR3 runs 15 residues. CDR3 nucleotides: TGTGCTAGTGGCAGCGGGCTAGCGGGAGTGGAGACCCAGTACTTC. This encodes CASGSGLAGVETQYF.

The rearrangement uses TRBV7-2 and TRBJ1-3, with D tentatively TRBD1 (5 bases). CDR1 SGHTA and CDR2 FQGNSA come from the germline V gene. V lost 3 bases to trimming and J lost 0 bases, with 6 bases between them. The CDR3 contains 14 residues. The CDR3, as DNA: TGTGCCAGCAGCTTCGACAGCTCTGGAAACACCATATATTTT. Translating gives CASSFDSSGNTIYF.

V gene TRBV7-2 combines with J gene TRBJ2-1; 7 bases agree with TRBD2. Germline V gives CDR1 SGHTA, CDR2 FQGNSA. The length of the CDR3 is 14 residues. V gave up 7 bases and J gave up 6 bases; unmatched junction bases: 9. The CDR3 DNA reads TGTGCCAGCAAAGGTGGGAGGGCCCTCAATGAGCAGTTCTTC. It is translated as CASKGGRALNEQFF.

The chain carries TRBV6-1 and TRBJ2-7, with D unresolved. The CDR3 contains 13 residues. Germline V gene sequence: CDR1 MNHNS, CDR2 SASEGT. With 6 bases removed from V and 0 bases from J, the gap between germline ends came to 9 bases. DNA of the CDR3: TGTGCCAGCAGAGTCGCTAGCTCCTACGAGCAGTACTTC. This codes for CASRVASSYEQYF.

The chain uses TRBV2 and TRBJ1-2, with D hard to call. V shed 5 bases and J shed 6 bases, with 16 bases lying between them. This CDR3 has 14 amino acids. CDR1 and CDR2 from the germline V gene are SNHLY and FYNNEI. Written as DNA, the CDR3 is TGTGCCAGCAGTTCTTCTAGGCAGTTTGATGGCTACACCTTC. The encoded protein is CASSSSRQFDGYTF.

This clone was counted once. The chain combines TRBV5-1 with TRBJ2-3; no definite D call. The CDR3 has 15 amino acids. V was shortened by 1 base and J by 0 bases, with 9 bases between the two germline ends. CDR1 and CDR2 from the germline V gene are SGHRS and YFSETQ. The chain's CDR3 is CASSLSSSSTDTQYF. The CDR3 DNA follows: TGCGCCAGCAGCTTGAGCAGCTCTAGCACAGATACGCAGTATTTT.

V gene TRBV7-6 combines with J gene TRBJ1-1; 9 bases map to TRBD1. Germline trimming cut 1 base from V and 6 bases from J; bases unmatched to any gene: 12. The CDR3 is made up of 17 amino acids. Germline values: CDR1 SGHVS, CDR2 FNYEAQ. CDR3 DNA sequence: TGTGCCAGCAGCTTAGTCGGGACAGGGTTTACGATTTCTGAAGCTTTCTTT. This encodes CASSLVGTGFTISEAFF.